Below, one T cell receptor beta chain is given with its context. As yet, its antigen is unknown. Analysis of PBMCs was direct, with no culture step. Most PBMC samples had about 520 ng input DNA in six replicates. Method: immunoSEQ multiplex PCR; TCRdb's copy keeps in-frame clones and lacks some. Of around 62,000 clones in the sample, 65% to 85% are singletons; the top ten hold just over 2.5%. The data belong to a study of neoadjuvant anti-PD-1 for oral cavity cancer. Study details: Most patients had three to four biweekly doses of 3 mg/kg nivolumab before resection. Regarding the study as a whole: Treg/Th17 ratio rose with pretreatment blood and fell with post-treatment tumor TCRbeta clonality.

V lost 1 base, J lost 0 bases, and 13 bases lay in between. The CDR3 consists of 16 residues. Germline-derived CDR1 and CDR2 are SGHRS and YFSETQ. The TCR was taken from a person aged 40 to 85 with oral cavity squamous cell carcinoma. The specimen was PBMCs, collected before nivolumab (anti-PD-1) treatment. The chain links TRBV5-1 to TRBJ2-5; tentatively, D is TRBD2 (6 bases). The CDR3: CASSLSGAGYQETQYF. CDR3 coding DNA: TGCGCCAGCAGCTTGTCCGGGGCGGGGTACCAAGAGACCCAGTACTTC. Full variable domain (outside the CDR3, taken from reference TRBV5-1 and TRBJ2-5): KAGVTQTPRYLIKTRGQQVTLSCSPISGHRSVSWYQQTPGQGLQFLFEYFSETQRNKGNFPGRFSGRQFSNSRSEMNVSTLELGDSALYLCASSLSGAGYQETQYFGPGTRLLVL.